This T cell receptor (beta chain) was recorded in a study of identical twins' blood T cells. A few counts support this clonotype. Its target is not known. Each TCR cDNA library carried sample-specific barcodes on both ends. TCRdb used MiXCR to reprocess the 5' RACE reads, holding one entry per CDR3 protein. The sample consists of 300,000 to 400,000 distinct CDR3 sequences, around 30% of them appearing once. This CDR3 contains 16 residues. With 6 bases removed from V and 3 bases from J, the gap between germline ends came to 18 bases. CDR1 is SGHAT, CDR2 FQNNGV, per germline. Whole-study findings and limits: Abundant TCRbeta CDR3s overlapped more between twins than with unrelated donors.

The sequenced sample was PBMCs. This TCR was recovered from a woman aged 18 to 55 in good health. The chain joins TRBV11-2 to TRBJ2-1; perhaps TRBD2 as D (6 bases). The CDR3 loop reads CASRSPGLKYYNEQFF. CDR3 DNA sequence: TGTGCCAGCAGGTCCCCGGGACTCAAATACTACAATGAGCAGTTCTTC.